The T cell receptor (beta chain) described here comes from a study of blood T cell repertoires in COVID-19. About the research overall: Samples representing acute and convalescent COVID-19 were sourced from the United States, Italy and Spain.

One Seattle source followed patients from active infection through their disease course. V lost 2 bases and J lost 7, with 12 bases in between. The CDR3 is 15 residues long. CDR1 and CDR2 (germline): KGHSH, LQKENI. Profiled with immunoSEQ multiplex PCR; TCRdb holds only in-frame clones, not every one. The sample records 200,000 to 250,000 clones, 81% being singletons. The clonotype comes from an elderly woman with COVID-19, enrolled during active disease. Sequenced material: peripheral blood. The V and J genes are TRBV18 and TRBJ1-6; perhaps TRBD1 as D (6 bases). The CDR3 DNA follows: TGTGCCAGCTCACCAACGACAGGAATCAATTCACCCCTCCACTTT. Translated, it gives CASSPTTGINSPLHF.